This TCR beta chain came from a study of control samples from healthy donors and cancer patients. The CDR3 has 13 residues. Germline CDR1 and CDR2: MNHNY and SVGAGI (reference sequence). The V and J ends lost 2 bases and 4 bases respectively, with 9 bases between them. The assay was immunoSEQ multiplex PCR, and TCRdb's table has in-frame clones only and misses some. The sample has 75,000 to 100,000 clones, just over 85% seen once. This rearrangement joins TRBV6-6 to TRBJ2-7; D gene unclear. This TCR was recovered from a man younger than 40 in good health. Sample: blood. The CDR3 region has the DNA TGTGCCAGCAGTTACGGCCGGTGGTACGAGCAGTACTTC. Translating gives CASSYGRWYEQYF.